Reported below is one T cell receptor (beta chain). Its antigen remains unidentified. One base away there is no much larger clone; base qualities are not given. The data derive from a study of post-analysis software for immune sequencing data (dated by TCRdb to about 2015). With respect to the entire study: Disease courses on record covered relapsing-remitting, secondary progressive and progressive-relapsing multiple sclerosis, though some patients had no subtype annotation. The patient repertoires were compared against 10 to 12 previously published healthy control repertoires obtained from donors aged roughly 6 to 26 years. A subset of samples was prepared in parallel using single-end sample barcoding, then pooled and co-amplified after Illumina adapter ligation. General findings and caveats noted by the study authors: A few TRBV segments, including TRBV5-6, TRBV5-1 and TRBV20-1, were significantly more frequent in patients than controls. When samples were clustered directly using the F measure, samples prepared in the same batch co-clustered strongly, which prompted a batch-effect correction. The multiple sclerosis patient group was slightly younger than the control group. Normalized Chao1 diversity was significantly lower in multiple sclerosis patients than controls, suggesting substantial peripheral T-cell clonal expansion.

The CDR3 spans 20 residues, from the cysteine through the phenylalanine. Only the CDR3 portion is preserved as DNA: 60 bases, with reading frame beginning at the first base. Libraries were prepared through PCR. TCRdb lists the instrument as Illumina HiSeq 2500. To reduce PCR and sequencing biases, unique molecular identifiers were built into the TCR beta cDNA libraries. About 500,000 cDNA molecules were obtained for every 1 to 10 million input T cells, so each molecule roughly corresponded to one T cell. The patient libraries were prepared and sequenced with the same protocol used for the earlier healthy control dataset. Samples belonging to the same batch were prepared together, multiplexed and sequenced on a shared HiSeq lane. The original pipeline was this. MIGEC handled the raw barcoded reads, throwing out single-read molecular identifier groups before consensus assembly and CDR3 extraction. VDJtools was used for post-analysis of the clonotype tables, and diversity was normalized by down-sampling every dataset to the size of the smallest sample. To correct batch-related cross-sample contamination, repertoire overlap clustering matched CDR3 amino acid sequences but not nucleotide sequences. TCRdb handled the public reads itself, with Q25 trimming in fastp and clone calling in MiXCR, and kept productive beta chains. Duplicate CDR3 protein sequences are folded into a single record with the most common DNA and genes. The V and J calls were not made by the authors but by TCRdb's processing. The sample has hundreds of thousands of distinct CDR3 sequences on record, 55% to 70% of them singletons. Roughly 10% of the sample goes to the ten largest clones.

TCR beta repertoires were profiled from peripheral blood of 13 young patients with multiple sclerosis to demonstrate the VDJtools post-analysis software. The multiple sclerosis patients were children and adolescents between roughly 6 and 16 years of age. This receptor was taken from a girl aged 2-10 years with multiple sclerosis. The V and J segments used are TRBV12-1 and TRBJ2-1; no check of the table's D call, TRBD2, against the DNA was made. TRBV12-1 is given as a pseudogene. Sequencing input: blood. Read as DNA, the sequence is TGTGCCAGCAGCTTTGGTGAGCGGGAGCACCACCTTCACTCCTACAATGAGCAGTTCTTC. Its protein is CASSFGEREHHLHSYNEQFF.